A single count supports the clone carrying this T cell receptor beta chain. This specimen belongs to a study of blood T cell repertoires in COVID-19. The CDR3 consists of 16 residues. From germline, CDR1 is SNHLY and CDR2 FYNNEI. V was pared by 0 bases and J by 3 bases, with 8 bases of the junction left unmatched. In the source study's methods: From reference gene primer amplification, estimates of nucleated cell counts were derived. Profiling relied on immunoSEQ multiplex PCR, and the TCRdb table lists in-frame clones only, not all of them. V and J calls and clone size are those listed in that table; D and trimming were worked out from the DNA. In the table there are tens of thousands of clones, about 90% of which are singletons.

The chain joins TRBV2 to TRBJ2-7; 7 bases line up with TRBD1. This receptor was taken from a human donor in a cohort sampled during active COVID-19. The sequenced sample was peripheral blood. As DNA, the CDR3 is TGTGCCAGCAGTGAAGCAGACAGGGTATCTGGCTACGAGCAGTACTTC. This sequence encodes CASSEADRVSGYEQYF.